These T cell receptor beta chains were read from a single sample in a study of blood T cell repertoires in COVID-19. Using immunoSEQ multiplex PCR, the repertoire was profiled, and TCRdb retains in-frame clones only, with some absent. The table has some 56,000 clones, 70% to 75% seen once. The sample comprised peripheral blood. The receptors were gathered from a woman between 50 and 59 years old with active or convalescent COVID-19. CDR3s leave out the opening cysteine and the closing phenylalanine or tryptophan.

cdr3_aa v_call cdr3_length j_call
ASSPGAGETDGELF TRBV3-1/TRBV3-2 14 TRBJ2-2
ARGIGTTNEKLF TRBV30 12 TRBJ1-4
ATRGSWNTEAF TRBV10-2 11 TRBJ1-1
ASSLDRLSGYT TRBV5-4 11 TRBJ1-2
ASSPESGSEETQY TRBV18 13 TRBJ2-5
ASSFPHGVRTEAF TRBV6-5 13 TRBJ1-1
ASSLMGGQGEKLF TRBV5-1 13 TRBJ1-4
ASSLTSGFYNEQF TRBV7-9 13 TRBJ2-1
ASSEQGAGETQY TRBV18 12 TRBJ2-5
ASSWGAEAF TRBV7-2 9 TRBJ1-1
ASSLNSYYEQY TRBV7-9 11 TRBJ2-7
ASSPRGGSYEQY TRBV7-2 12 TRBJ2-7
ASSLLREGFRAGELF TRBV3-1/TRBV3-2 15 TRBJ2-2
ASSKQGANYGYT TRBV28 12 TRBJ1-2
AISPTSGIYNEQF TRBV10-3 13 TRBJ2-1
ASRPLQGMNTEAF TRBV6-5 13 TRBJ1-1
ASSRGGAYEQY TRBV7-2 11 TRBJ2-7
ASSSSSSERAKNIQY TRBV4-1 15 TRBJ2-4
ASSLGQGADTQY TRBV11-2 12 TRBJ2-3
SVKKEDEQY TRBV20-1 9 TRBJ2-7
ASTQGLAGASNTGELF TRBV5-1 16 TRBJ2-2
ASSQVGREGWNEQF TRBV4-2 14 TRBJ2-1
ASSLGTSGRWTYNEQF TRBV19 16 TRBJ2-1
ASSPGTSGIGEQF TRBV5-4 13 TRBJ2-1
ASSTQTGRETQY TRBV19 12 TRBJ2-5
ASRGTVQEQY TRBV6-5 10 TRBJ2-7
ASSFQGAQANEKLF TRBV5-1 14 TRBJ1-4
ASSIRGATLDTQY TRBV5-1 13 TRBJ2-3
ASSGGLGNTEAF TRBV10-1 12 TRBJ1-1
SVQGSNTEAF TRBV29-1 10 TRBJ1-1
ASSLGPSGSSYNEQF TRBV7-2 15 TRBJ2-1
SASPPPYEQF TRBV20-1 10 TRBJ2-1
ASSQFSGRDNEQF TRBV9 13 TRBJ2-1
ASSLQGSEQY TRBV5-4 10 TRBJ2-7
ASSLAMGAGIQY TRBV5-8 12 TRBJ2-4
ASSETGAGGQEKLF TRBV5-5 14 TRBJ1-4
AWSVKQYSNQPQH TRBV30 13 TRBJ1-5
ASSQRQGLYEQY TRBV5-1 12 TRBJ2-7
ASIWDRVSETQY TRBV2 12 TRBJ2-5
ASSPGTTDTQY TRBV19 11 TRBJ2-3
ASIVASATYEQY TRBV11-1 12 TRBJ2-7
ASSGTGLGANVLT TRBV5-6 13 TRBJ2-6
ASSLSGQSRSPQH TRBV7-2 13 TRBJ1-5
ASTLWGGDYGYT TRBV6-5 12 TRBJ1-2
ASSHQGYEQY TRBV4-1 10 TRBJ2-7
ASIRGTSGSTNTGELF TRBV7-9 16 TRBJ2-2
ASSLGEAGGSEAF TRBV5-4 13 TRBJ1-1
ASSLGQGNTGELF TRBV7-9 13 TRBJ2-2
ASSQVGRGTAYEQY TRBV4-1 14 TRBJ2-7
ASSHSLSYEQY TRBV11-1 11 TRBJ2-7
ASSHGLVLTYEQY TRBV5-1 13 TRBJ2-7
ASSSDRLIGETQY TRBV7-9 13 TRBJ2-5
ASSLYLAGGSDTQY TRBV27 14 TRBJ2-3